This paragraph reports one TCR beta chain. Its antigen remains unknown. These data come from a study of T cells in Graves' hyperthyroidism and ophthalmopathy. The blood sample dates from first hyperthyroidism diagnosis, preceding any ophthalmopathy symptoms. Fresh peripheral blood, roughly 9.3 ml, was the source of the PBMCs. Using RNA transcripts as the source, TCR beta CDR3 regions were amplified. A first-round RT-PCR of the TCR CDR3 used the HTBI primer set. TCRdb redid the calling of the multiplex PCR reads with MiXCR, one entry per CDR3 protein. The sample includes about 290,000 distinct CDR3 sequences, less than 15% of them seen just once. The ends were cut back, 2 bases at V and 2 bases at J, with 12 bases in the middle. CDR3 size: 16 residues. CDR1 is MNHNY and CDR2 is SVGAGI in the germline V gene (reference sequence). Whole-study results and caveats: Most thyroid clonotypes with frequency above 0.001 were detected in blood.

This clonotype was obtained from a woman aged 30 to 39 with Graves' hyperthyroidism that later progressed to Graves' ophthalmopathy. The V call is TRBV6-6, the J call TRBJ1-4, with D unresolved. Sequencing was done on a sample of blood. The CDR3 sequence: CASSYTPSNTNEKLFF. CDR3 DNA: TGTGCCAGCAGTTACACCCCATCCAACACTAATGAAAAACTGTTTTTT.